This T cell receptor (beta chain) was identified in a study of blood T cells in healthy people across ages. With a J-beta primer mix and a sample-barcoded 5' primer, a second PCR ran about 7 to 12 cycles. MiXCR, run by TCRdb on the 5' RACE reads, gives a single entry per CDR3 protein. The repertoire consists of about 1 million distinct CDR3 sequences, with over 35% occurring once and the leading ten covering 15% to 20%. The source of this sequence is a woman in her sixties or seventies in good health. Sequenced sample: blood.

The chain's CDR3 is CASRTETNQPQHF. The CDR3 DNA is TGTGCCAGCAGAACTGAAACCAATCAGCCCCAGCATTTT. This chain joins TRBV2 and TRBJ1-5; no reliable D call. This CDR3 has 13 residues. V was clipped by 6 bases and J by 3 bases, with 9 bases between them. Looked up from germline, CDR1 is SNHLY and CDR2 is FYNNEI. Complete variable domain (other parts from reference TRBV2 and TRBJ1-5): EPEVTQTPSHQVTQMGQEVILRCVPISNHLYFYWYRQILGQKVEFLVSFYNNEISEKSEIFDDQFSVERPDGSNFTLKIRSTKLEDSAMYFCASRTETNQPQHFGDGTRLSIL.